A single sample gave rise to the 11 T cell receptor beta chains below, sequenced in a study of T cells and Merkel cell carcinoma outcomes. The data were produced by immunoSEQ multiplex PCR, yet TCRdb's version contains in-frame clones alone and is incomplete. Counted here are about 140 clones, about 98% occurring once; the ten biggest clones make up around 6.5%. The sample consisted of tumor tissue from Merkel cell carcinoma. These receptors originate from a human donor with Merkel cell carcinoma.

The chain links TRBV6-6 to TRBJ2-7, with D perhaps assigned TRBD1 or TRBD2 (5 bases each). The CDR3 is made up of 13 amino acids. Germline lookup yields CDR1 MNHNY and CDR2 SVGAGI (reference sequence). Trimming took 7 bases from V and 4 from J, leaving 14 bases between them. The chain's CDR3 is CASTPGPTYEQYF. The CDR3 DNA reads as TGTGCCAGCACCCCGGGACCGACTTACGAGCAGTACTTC.

The chain uses TRBV6-6 and TRBJ1-4; D gene uncertain. The germline CDR1 and CDR2 sequences are MNHNY and SVGAGI (reference sequence). Trimming removed 7 bases from V and 5 bases from J, with 11 bases in between. The CDR3 is made up of 13 amino acids. The DNA for the CDR3 is TGTGCCAGCACCCGCTTAGGGAATGAAAAACTGTTTTTT. It yields the protein CASTRLGNEKLFF.

The chain combines TRBV4-2 with TRBJ1-1, with 10 bases aligning to TRBD1. The CDR3 covers 17 residues. The ends lost 2 bases at V and 4 bases at J; junction bases unmatched: 10. In germline, CDR1 is LGHNA, CDR2 YNFKEQ. The chain's CDR3 is CASSQTLTGGLSTEAFF. Here the CDR3 DNA reads TGTGCCAGCAGCCAAACCCTGACAGGGGGCTTGAGCACTGAAGCTTTCTTT.

The chain carries TRBV9 and TRBJ1-4; D is unresolved. Per the germline V gene, CDR1 is SGDLS and CDR2 is YYNGEE. Trimming removed 4 bases at V and 0 bases at J, with 10 bases between. CDR3 length equals 15 residues. CDR3 coding DNA: TGTGCCAGCAGCCCCCGACACGCAACTAATGAAAAACTGTTTTTT. Its protein product is CASSPRHATNEKLFF.

This chain links TRBV11-2 with TRBJ2-1; tentative D call: TRBD2 (5 bases). This CDR3 is 13 amino acids long. Trimming took 4 bases from V and 4 from J, leaving 8 bases between them. The germline CDR1 and CDR2 sequences are SGHAT and FQNNGV. The CDR3 spells CASSSGGYNEQFF. The CDR3 DNA sequence: TGTGCCAGCAGCTCCGGAGGTTACAATGAGCAGTTCTTC. The variable domain in full, completed from reference TRBV11-2 and TRBJ2-1, reads EAGVAQSPRYKIIEKRQSVAFWCNPISGHATLYWYQQILGQGPKLLIQFQNNGVVDDSQLPKDRFSAERLKGVDSTLKIQPAKLEDSAVYLCASSSGGYNEQFFGPGTRLTVL.

This chain links TRBV8-2 with TRBJ2-6; TRBD2 was called by the table and not checked on the DNA. TRBV8-2 is a listed pseudogene. The CDR3 loop spans 16 amino acids. The CDR3 is CGTETITQSRANVLTF. The CDR3 coding sequence is TGTGGCACTGAAACTATAACACAAAGTCGGGCCAACGTCCTGACTTTC.

The chain recombines TRBV7-6 with TRBJ1-4; 8 bases align to TRBD1. V shed 4 bases and J 6 bases; nucleotides not matched to a gene: 7. The V gene's germline CDR1 is SGHVS and CDR2 FNYEAQ. This CDR3 is built from 15 residues. CDR3 sequence: CASSSDRGDDEKLFF. In nucleotides, the CDR3 is TGTGCCAGCAGCTCCGACAGGGGCGACGATGAAAAACTGTTTTTT.

This clone showed up just once. The chain joins TRBV6-5 to TRBJ1-2, with D perhaps TRBD1 (5 bases). The CDR3 totals 14 residues. Germline lookup yields CDR1 MNHEY and CDR2 SVGAGI. The germline V and J ends were trimmed by 0 bases and 6 bases, with 11 bases remaining between them. Written as DNA, the CDR3 is TGTGCCAGCAGTTACTCGAATGTGGGACATGGCTACACCTTC. This gives the protein CASSYSNVGHGYTF.

The chain has TRBV9 and TRBJ2-5, with TRBD1 identical over 12 bases. CDR1 and CDR2 from the germline V gene are SGDLS and YYNGEE. CDR3 length equals 15 residues. After removal of 5 bases from V and 6 bases from J, the junction contained 8 bases not matched to a gene. Written as DNA, the CDR3 is TGTGCCAGCAGTGTTGGGACAGGGGGCGGTAAGACCCAGTACTTC. It is translated as CASSVGTGGGKTQYF. The complete variable domain, with remaining parts taken from reference TRBV9 and TRBJ2-5, reads DSGVTQTPKHLITATGQRVTLRCSPRSGDLSVYWYQQSLDQGLQFLIQYYNGEERAKGNILERFSAQQFPDLHSELNLSSLELGDSALYFCASSVGTGGGKTQYFGPGTRLLVL.

The chain joins TRBV27 to TRBJ2-7, with 8 positions matching TRBD1. Germline CDR1 MNHEY, CDR2 SMNVEV (reference sequence). The CDR3 contains 15 residues. The V and J ends lost 3 bases and 1 base, in that order; junction bases with no gene match: 5. CDR3 nucleotides: TGTGCCAGCAGTTTCTTCGGACAGGGTTCCTACGAGCAGTACTTC. Translation gives CASSFFGQGSYEQYF.

V and J are TRBV1 and TRBJ2-6; TRBD1 reflects the table's D call only, with no check against the DNA. TRBV1 constitutes a pseudogene. This CDR3 region has 17 residues. CDR3 protein: CTSRADGAQSRANVLTF. The CDR3, as DNA: TGCACCAGCAGGGCTGATGGTGCACAAAGTCGGGCCAACGTCCTGACTTTC.